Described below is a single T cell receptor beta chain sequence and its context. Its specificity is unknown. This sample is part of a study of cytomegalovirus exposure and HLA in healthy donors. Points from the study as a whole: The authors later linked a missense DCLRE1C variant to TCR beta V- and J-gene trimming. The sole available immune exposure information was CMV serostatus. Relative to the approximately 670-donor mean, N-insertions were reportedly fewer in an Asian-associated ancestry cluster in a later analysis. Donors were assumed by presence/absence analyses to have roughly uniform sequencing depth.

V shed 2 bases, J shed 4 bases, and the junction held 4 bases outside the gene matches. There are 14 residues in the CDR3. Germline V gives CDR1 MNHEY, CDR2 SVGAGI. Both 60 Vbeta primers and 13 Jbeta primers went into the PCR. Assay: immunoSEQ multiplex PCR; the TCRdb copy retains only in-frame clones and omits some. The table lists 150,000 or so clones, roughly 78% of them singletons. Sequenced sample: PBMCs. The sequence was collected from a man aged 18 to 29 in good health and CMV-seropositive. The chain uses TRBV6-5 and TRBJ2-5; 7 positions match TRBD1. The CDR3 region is CASSYLTGRETQYF. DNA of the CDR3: TGTGCCAGCAGTTACCTGACAGGGAGAGAGACCCAGTACTTC.